A single sample gave rise to the 19 T cell receptor beta chains below, sequenced in a study of cytomegalovirus exposure and HLA in healthy donors. Amplification used 60 Vbeta primers and 13 Jbeta primers. Here immunoSEQ multiplex PCR was the method, and the copy in TCRdb shows in-frame clones only, minus some. The sample holds some 96,000 clones; roughly three quarters are singletons and the top ten take about 2%. Source material: PBMCs. These receptors all stem from a man aged 40-49 years in good health and CMV-seronegative.

The chain recombines TRBV4-3 with TRBJ1-1; TRBD1 aligns across 8 bases. J was trimmed by 3 bases and V by 3 bases; bases with no gene match: 3. The CDR3 consists of 14 residues. Germline V CDR1 and CDR2: LGHNA, YSLEER. CDR3 sequence: CASSHGQGYTEAFF. As DNA, the CDR3 is TGCGCCAGCAGCCATGGACAGGGCTACACTGAAGCTTTCTTT.

This clone has only one observation. The CDR3 sequence is CSVEAGVRTGELFF. The CDR3 coding sequence is TGCAGCGTTGAAGCGGGAGTAAGAACCGGGGAGCTGTTTTTT. This rearrangement joins TRBV29-1 to TRBJ2-2; possible D gene TRBD2, 6 bases. V was trimmed by 1 base and J by 5 bases, leaving 11 bases between them. The CDR3 covers 14 residues. Germline lookup yields CDR1 SQVTM and CDR2 ANQGSEA.

Worth noting for this clone: Other DNA sequences within the sample encode an identical CDR3. The chain links TRBV7-2 to TRBJ2-7, with a possible D match to TRBD1 (5 bases). In germline, CDR1 is SGHTA, CDR2 FQGNSA. The CDR3 is 12 residues long. The V end was cut by 2 bases, the J end by 4 bases, with 6 bases between. CDR3: CASSLRGYEQYF. Written as DNA, the CDR3 is TGTGCCAGCAGCTTAAGGGGTTACGAGCAGTACTTC.

V usage is TRBV7-2 and J usage is TRBJ2-3, with unresolved D. This CDR3 contains 15 residues. Between the trimmed V and J ends, which lost 2 bases and 3 bases, there was a span of 12 bases. Germline CDR1 SGHTA, CDR2 FQGNSA. The CDR3 spells CASSLSSQRTDTQYF. The CDR3 coding sequence is TGTGCCAGCAGCTTATCATCCCAGAGGACAGATACGCAGTATTTT.

The sample holds a few counts of this clone. The chain has TRBV2 and TRBJ1-5; 8 nucleotides align to TRBD1. Germline V lookup: CDR1 SNHLY, CDR2 FYNNEI. This CDR3 spans 13 amino acids. V lost 5 bases and J lost 6; bases outside the gene matches: 3. The CDR3 DNA sequence: TGTGCCAGCAGTCCACAGGGGGGTCAGCCCCAGCATTTT. It yields the protein CASSPQGGQPQHF. The complete variable domain, with remaining parts taken from reference TRBV2 and TRBJ1-5, reads EPEVTQTPSHQVTQMGQEVILRCVPISNHLYFYWYRQILGQKVEFLVSFYNNEISEKSEIFDDQFSVERPDGSNFTLKIRSTKLEDSAMYFCASSPQGGQPQHFGDGTRLSIL.

This clone was observed once. This chain links TRBV5-1 with TRBJ1-3; D perhaps matches TRBD1 (5 bases). V lost 6 bases and J 2 bases, leaving 9 bases between the germline ends. This CDR3 is 13 amino acids long. CDR1 and CDR2 from the germline V gene are SGHRS and YFSETQ. The CDR3 protein is CASTPGTGNTIYF. The CDR3 nucleotides are TGCGCCAGCACTCCAGGGACTGGAAACACCATATATTTT.

The J gene is TRBJ2-1, the V gene TRBV5-1, with TRBD1 as a possible D gene (6 bases). Germline V gene sequence: CDR1 SGHRS, CDR2 YFSETQ. Trimming left V 0 bases short and J 3 bases short, with 13 bases between. The CDR3 runs to 16 residues. The CDR3: CASSLAARQVYNEQFF. The CDR3 region has the DNA TGCGCCAGCAGCTTGGCCGCTCGACAGGTCTACAATGAGCAGTTCTTC.

The chain couples TRBV9 to TRBJ2-7; 7 bases match TRBD2. This CDR3 is 15 amino acids long. Germline CDR1 SGDLS, CDR2 YYNGEE. V was pared by 3 bases and J by 1 base, with 7 bases of the junction left unmatched. The CDR3 region has the DNA TGTGCCAGCAGCGCGGGGAGGGACCCATCCTACGAGCAGTACTTC. It translates to CASSAGRDPSYEQYF.

The chain couples TRBV7-9 to TRBJ1-2; D is undetermined. This CDR3 region has 16 residues. V was pared by 5 bases and J by 3 bases, with 19 bases between. Per the germline V gene, CDR1 is SEHNR and CDR2 is FQNEAQ (reference sequence). The CDR3 sequence: CASSRDTENRYYGYTF. The CDR3 DNA is TGTGCCAGCAGCCGAGACACAGAAAACAGATACTATGGCTACACCTTC.

V is TRBV6-1 and J is TRBJ2-1; no firm D call. Germline CDR1 is MNHNS and CDR2 is SASEGT. Trimming pared 8 bases from V and 1 base from J, leaving 6 bases between. The CDR3 loop spans 12 amino acids. The DNA for the CDR3 is TGTGCCAGCTCCCCGTCCTACAATGAGCAGTTCTTC. This sequence encodes CASSPSYNEQFF.

This clone appeared a single time. The chain joins TRBV19 to TRBJ1-4, with 7 bases identical to TRBD1. The germline V gene encodes CDR1 LNHDA and CDR2 SQIVND (reference sequence). With 6 bases clipped from V and 5 bases from J, the junction kept 6 bases outside the gene matches. This CDR3 is built from 14 residues. In DNA, the CDR3 is TGTGCCAGTAGGGGGGACAGCGAGAATGAAAAACTGTTTTTT. This encodes CASRGDSENEKLFF.

The chain joins TRBV6-4 to TRBJ2-1; a possible D gene is TRBD2 (6 bases). Germline CDR1 and CDR2: MRHNA and SNTAGT. Between the trimmed V and J ends, which lost 4 bases and 1 base, there was a span of 11 bases. The CDR3 is 15 amino acids. The CDR3 loop reads CASSVSGTSYNEQFF. In DNA form, the CDR3 reads TGTGCCAGCAGTGTTAGCGGAACTTCCTACAATGAGCAGTTCTTC.

This chain connects TRBV19 to TRBJ1-4; no clear D gene. V shed 0 bases and J shed 8 bases, with 13 bases lying between them. The CDR3 sequence is 15 residues long. Germline CDR1 LNHDA, CDR2 SQIVND (reference sequence). The CDR3 loop reads CASSIEPQNTEKLFF. The DNA of the CDR3 is TGTGCCAGTAGTATAGAACCCCAGAATACAGAAAAACTGTTTTTT.

The chain has TRBV14 and TRBJ1-2; unclear D gene. V shed 1 base and J shed 4 bases, with 13 bases lying between them. The CDR3 extends over 15 amino acids. Germline CDR1 SGHDN, CDR2 FVKESK. In DNA, the CDR3 is TGTGCCAGCAGCCAAGGATTAGAGGTGGTCTATGGCTACACCTTC. Translation: CASSQGLEVVYGYTF.

For this clone: One junction end disagrees with the germline gene, perhaps due to a read error. The chain links TRBV15 to TRBJ2-7; 7 nucleotides match TRBD2. Germline V gene lookup returns CDR1 LNHNV and CDR2 YYDKDF (reference sequence). CDR3 length: 15 residues. The CDR3 nucleotides are TGTGCCACCAGCAGGGGGGGGAGCAGCTCATACGGGCAGTACTTC. It is translated as CATSRGGSSSYGQYF.

V and J are TRBV29-1 and TRBJ1-5, with 11 bases matching TRBD1. The CDR3 totals 14 residues. CDR1 is SQVTM and CDR2 is ANQGSEA in the germline V gene. Unmatched junction bases numbered 6, after V lost 5 bases and J lost 6 bases. In DNA form, the CDR3 reads TGCAGCGTTTCCGGGACAGGGGGAAGTCAGCCCCAGCATTTT. Translation: CSVSGTGGSQPQHF.

Concerning this clone: Other DNA sequences in the same sample also yield this CDR3. The J gene is TRBJ2-1, the V gene TRBV18; TRBD1 agrees at 8 bases. The CDR3 runs 14 residues. Per the germline V gene, CDR1 is KGHSH and CDR2 is LQKENI. V lost 3 bases to trimming and J lost 3 bases; unmatched junction nucleotides: 1. Written as DNA, the CDR3 is TGTGCCAGCTCACCCGGGACAGGCTACAATGAGCAGTTCTTC. Translation gives CASSPGTGYNEQFF. Supplemented by reference TRBV18 and TRBJ2-1, the full variable domain reads NAGVMQNPRHLVRRRGQEARLRCSPMKGHSHVYWYRQLPEEGLKFMVYLQKENIIDESGMPKERFSAEFPKEGPSILRIQQVVRGDSAAYFCASSPGTGYNEQFFGPGTRLTVL.

This clone was counted a few times. The chain combines TRBV30 with TRBJ2-5; 13 bases align to TRBD2. The junction had 15 bases not matched to a gene; V was cut back by 5 bases and J by 0 bases. This CDR3 region has 19 residues. Per germline, CDR1 GTSNPN and CDR2 SVGIG (reference sequence). The CDR3 is CAWGAAGGLAGLYQETQYF. The CDR3 nucleotides read TGTGCCTGGGGTGCGGCGGGGGGACTAGCGGGGTTGTACCAAGAGACCCAGTACTTC.

The chain combines TRBV19 with TRBJ2-2; 10 nucleotides match TRBD1. Trimming removed 6 bases from V and 3 bases from J; junction bases left unmatched: 7. There are 16 residues in the CDR3. Germline CDR1 and CDR2: LNHDA and SQIVND (reference sequence). CDR3 in amino acids: CASRKTGTGDTGELFF. The CDR3 nucleotides read TGTGCCAGTAGAAAGACCGGGACAGGGGACACCGGGGAGCTGTTTTTT. The entire variable domain, with the rest obtained from reference TRBV19 and TRBJ2-2, is as follows: DGGITQSPKYLFRKEGQNVTLSCEQNLNHDAMYWYRQDPGQGLRLIYYSQIVNDFQKGDIAEGYSVSREKKESFPLTVTSAQKNPTAFYLCASRKTGTGDTGELFFGEGSRLTVL.